These 10 T cell receptor beta chains came from one sample sequenced in a study of T cells in Graves' hyperthyroidism and ophthalmopathy. RNA transcripts gave rise to amplified TCR beta CDR3 regions. With the HTBI primer set, the TCR CDR3 went through a first round of RT-PCR. TCRdb recomputed calls from the multiplex PCR reads with MiXCR, one row per CDR3 protein. The data show around 490,000 distinct CDR3 sequences, with about 20% seen just once and about half held by the top ten. The sample was blood. All receptors come from a middle-aged man with Graves' ophthalmopathy.

This clonotype was picked up a small number of times. The chain uses TRBV12-5 and TRBJ2-2; D unresolved. CDR1 is LGHNT, CDR2 FRNRAP, per germline. The germline V and J ends were trimmed by 5 bases and 6 bases, with 7 bases remaining between them. The CDR3 is 12 amino acids. CDR3 sequence reads: CASGRNPGELFF. Here the CDR3 DNA reads TGTGCTAGTGGTAGAAACCCCGGGGAGCTGTTTTTT.

The rearrangement uses TRBV6-2 or TRBV6-3 and TRBJ1-2, with a tentative D call TRBD1 (5 bases). V lost 6 bases, J lost 7 bases, and 15 bases lay in between. The CDR3 contains 13 residues. Per germline, CDR1 MNHEY and CDR2 SVGEGT. The CDR3 here is CASRLGGKGGYTF. The CDR3, as DNA: TGTGCCAGCAGACTCGGGGGGAAGGGTGGCTACACCTTC.

This clonotype has more than one count but fewer than ten. This rearrangement joins TRBV4-1 to TRBJ2-1; D call uncertain. Germline V lookup: CDR1 MGHRA, CDR2 YSYEKL. V lost 1 base to trimming and J lost 10 bases, with 5 bases between them. The CDR3 sequence is 11 residues long. The CDR3 DNA follows: TGCGCCAGCAGCCAAGGCTTGGAGCAGTTCTTC. It translates to CASSQGLEQFF.

Ten or more counts support this clonotype. V is TRBV20-1 and J is TRBJ2-7; D is possibly TRBD1 (5 bases). CDR3 size: 14 residues. Germline V gene lookup returns CDR1 DFQATT and CDR2 SNEGSKA (reference sequence). V lost 4 bases and J 2 bases, leaving 15 bases between the germline ends. The CDR3 region has the DNA TGCAGTGCTATTCAGAAGGGGATTACCTACGAGCAGTACTTC. Translated, it gives CSAIQKGITYEQYF.

This clonotype has just a few counts. The CDR3 carries no conserved terminal phenylalanine or tryptophan, so it likely arises from a read error. The CDR3 sequence is CASSSGTWGSGEQYL. CDR3 nucleotides: TGTGCCAGCAGCAGCGGGACGTGGGGGTCTGGTGAGCAGTACCTC. The genes are TRBV11-2 and TRBJ2-7; 7 positions agree with TRBD2. V trimming: 5 bases; J trimming: 7 bases; junction bases outside the gene matches: 14. CDR3 length: 15 amino acids. The germline gives CDR1 SGHAT, CDR2 FQNNGV.

This clonotype came up many times. The chain couples TRBV30 to TRBJ2-7; 8 nucleotides agree with TRBD2. This CDR3 has 14 amino acids. CDR1 GTSNPN and CDR2 SVGIG come from the germline V gene (reference sequence). The V segment lost 0 bases and the J segment 3 bases; nucleotides outside the gene matches: 4. This CDR3 is CAWSVTSGGYEQYF. The CDR3 DNA sequence: TGTGCCTGGAGTGTAACGAGCGGGGGCTACGAGCAGTACTTC.

This clonotype was observed many times. The chain uses TRBV2 and TRBJ2-6, with D maybe TRBD2 (7 bases). Trimming left V 4 bases short and J 0 bases short, with 19 bases between. The CDR3 totals 19 residues. Per the germline V gene, CDR1 is SNHLY and CDR2 is FYNNEI. In nucleotides, the CDR3 is TGTGCCAGCAGTGGGGGCTTAGGGGGGGCTGGCTCTGGGGCCAACGTCCTGACTTTC. Translating it yields CASSGGLGGAGSGANVLTF.

This chain connects TRBV7-3 to TRBJ2-3, with D possibly TRBD2 on 5 matching bases. CDR3 length equals 14 residues. Germline V gives CDR1 SGHTA, CDR2 FQGTGA. V was cut by 4 bases and J by 7 bases, with 15 bases left in between. The CDR3 is CASSSPGSPHTQYF. In DNA form, the CDR3 reads TGTGCCAGCAGCTCCCCGGGGAGCCCCCATACGCAGTATTTT.

This clonotype came up a few times. This chain links TRBV5-1 with TRBJ2-6; the D call may be TRBD1 or TRBD2 (7 bases each). The CDR3 sequence is 18 residues long. Looked up from germline, CDR1 is SGHRS and CDR2 is YFSETQ. The V end was cut by 0 bases, the J end by 1 base, with 14 bases between. CDR3 nucleotides: TGCGCCAGCAGCTTGGCAGGGGGGGGATCGTCTGGGGCCAACGTCCTGACTTTC. This codes for CASSLAGGGSSGANVLTF. Full variable domain (outside the CDR3, taken from reference TRBV5-1 and TRBJ2-6): KAGVTQTPRYLIKTRGQQVTLSCSPISGHRSVSWYQQTPGQGLQFLFEYFSETQRNKGNFPGRFSGRQFSNSRSEMNVSTLELGDSALYLCASSLAGGGSSGANVLTFGAGSRLTVL.

This clonotype was counted between two and nine times. This chain connects TRBV10-3 to TRBJ2-3; D is possibly TRBD2 (5 bases). The ends were cut back, 8 bases at V and 3 bases at J, with 15 bases in the middle. Germline V gene data show CDR1 as ENHRY and CDR2 as SYGVKD. The length of the CDR3 is 14 residues. DNA for the CDR3: TGTGCCATCTCCGAGCCGGGGTCTACAGATACGCAGTATTTT. It specifies CAISEPGSTDTQYF.